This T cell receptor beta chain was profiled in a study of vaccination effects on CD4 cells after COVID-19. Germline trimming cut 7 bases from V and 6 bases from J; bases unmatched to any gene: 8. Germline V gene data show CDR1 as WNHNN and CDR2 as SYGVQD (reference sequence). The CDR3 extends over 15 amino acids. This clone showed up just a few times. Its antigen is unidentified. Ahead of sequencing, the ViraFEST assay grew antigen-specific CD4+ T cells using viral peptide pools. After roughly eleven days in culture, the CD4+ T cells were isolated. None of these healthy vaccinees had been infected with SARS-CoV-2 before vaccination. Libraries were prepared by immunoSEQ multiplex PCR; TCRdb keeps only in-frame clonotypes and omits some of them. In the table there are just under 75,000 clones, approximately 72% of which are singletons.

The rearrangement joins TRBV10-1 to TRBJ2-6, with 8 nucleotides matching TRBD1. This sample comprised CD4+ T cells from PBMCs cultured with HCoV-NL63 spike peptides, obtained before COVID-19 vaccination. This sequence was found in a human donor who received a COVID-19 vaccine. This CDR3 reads CASKAGQGMANVLTF. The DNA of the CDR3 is TGCGCCAGCAAAGCTGGACAGGGTATGGCCAACGTCCTGACTTTC.